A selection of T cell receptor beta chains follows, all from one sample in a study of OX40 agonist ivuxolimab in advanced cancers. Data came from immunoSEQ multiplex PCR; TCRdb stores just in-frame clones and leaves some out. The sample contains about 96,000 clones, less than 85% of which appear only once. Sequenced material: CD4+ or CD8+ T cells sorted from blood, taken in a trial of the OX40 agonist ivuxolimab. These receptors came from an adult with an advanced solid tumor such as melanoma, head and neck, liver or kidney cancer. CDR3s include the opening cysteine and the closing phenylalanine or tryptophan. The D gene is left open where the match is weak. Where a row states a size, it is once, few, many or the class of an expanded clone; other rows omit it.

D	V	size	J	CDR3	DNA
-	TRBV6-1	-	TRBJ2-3	CASSSFVISTDTQYF	TGTGCCAGCAGTTCATTTGTTATAAGCACAGATACGCAGTATTTT
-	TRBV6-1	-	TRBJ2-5	CASSGQRGSETQYF	TGTGCCAGCAGTGGGCAACGGGGTTCGGAGACCCAGTACTTC
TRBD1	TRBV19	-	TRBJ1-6	CASRQGEYVYNSPLHF	TGTGCCAGTAGACAGGGGGAGTACGTCTATAATTCACCCCTCCACTTT
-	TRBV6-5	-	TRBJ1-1	CASSYSSTEAFF	TGTGCCAGCAGTTACTCGTCCACTGAAGCTTTCTTT
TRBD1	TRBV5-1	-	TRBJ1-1	CASSRGQGNTEAFF	TGCGCCAGCAGCCGGGGACAGGGCAACACTGAAGCTTTCTTT
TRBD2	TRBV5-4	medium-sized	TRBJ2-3	CASSLGLAGEDTQYF	TGTGCCAGCAGCCTCGGACTAGCGGGGGAAGATACGCAGTATTTT
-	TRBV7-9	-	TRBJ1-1	CASSPQGGMNTEAFF	TGTGCCAGCAGCCCCCAGGGAGGGATGAACACTGAAGCTTTCTTT
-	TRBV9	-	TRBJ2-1	CASSVAGQSYNEQFF	TGTGCCAGCAGCGTAGCGGGCCAGTCCTACAATGAGCAGTTCTTC
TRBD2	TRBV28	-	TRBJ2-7	CASSRGLAGDEQYF	TGTGCCAGCAGTCGGGGACTAGCGGGGGACGAGCAGTACTTC
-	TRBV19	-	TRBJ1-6	CASRQQDNSPLHF	TGTGCCAGTAGGCAGCAGGATAATTCACCCCTCCACTTT
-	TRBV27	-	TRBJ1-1	CASSFWGGGEAFF	TGTGCCAGCAGTTTCTGGGGCGGCGGTGAAGCTTTCTTT
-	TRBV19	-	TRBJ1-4	CASSRGGWRDEKLFF	TGTGCCAGTAGTCGCGGGGGCTGGAGGGATGAAAAACTGTTTTTT
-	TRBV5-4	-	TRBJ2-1	CASSFGSVDEQFF	TGTGCCAGCAGCTTCGGGAGTGTCGATGAGCAGTTCTTC
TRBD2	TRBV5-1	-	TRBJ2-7	CASSLEGTSGYEQYF	TGCGCCAGCAGCTTGGAGGGGACTAGCGGCTACGAGCAGTACTTC
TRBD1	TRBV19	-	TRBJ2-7	CASKGDRGYEQYF	TGTGCCAGTAAGGGGGACAGGGGATACGAGCAGTACTTC
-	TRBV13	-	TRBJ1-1	CASSFWFEGQNTEAFF	TGTGCCAGCAGCTTTTGGTTCGAGGGACAGAACACTGAAGCTTTCTTT
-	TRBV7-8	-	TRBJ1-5	CASSPEAGGPQHF	TGTGCCAGCAGCCCCGAGGCAGGAGGTCCCCAGCATTTT
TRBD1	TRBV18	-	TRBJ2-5	CASSPGTVEETQYF	TGTGCCAGCTCACCCGGGACAGTAGAAGAGACCCAGTACTTC
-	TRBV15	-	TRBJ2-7	CATSRDLGRSYEQYF	TGTGCCACCAGCAGAGATCTGGGTCGCTCCTACGAGCAGTACTTC
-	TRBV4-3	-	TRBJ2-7	CASSQGVGTSYEQYF	TGCGCCAGCAGCCAAGGCGTCGGAACGTCCTACGAGCAGTACTTC
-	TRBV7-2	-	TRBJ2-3	CASSEQSSVTDTQYF	TGTGCCAGCAGCGAGCAGTCTAGCGTAACAGATACGCAGTATTTT
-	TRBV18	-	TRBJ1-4	CASSPGVSRGNEKLFF	TGTGCCAGCTCACCAGGGGTAAGCCGAGGGAATGAAAAACTGTTTTTT
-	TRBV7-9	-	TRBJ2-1	CASSSDSYNEQFF	TGTGCCAGCAGCTCCGACTCCTACAATGAGCAGTTCTTC